This is a list of T cell receptor beta chains from one sample in a study of T cells after yellow fever vaccination. Each CDR3 protein gets one entry after TCRdb re-called the 5' RACE reads with MiXCR. Found here are more than 350,000 distinct CDR3 sequences, roughly 11% of them singletons; the top ten hold less than 20%. Sequenced material: PBMCs, taken on the day of the first yellow fever vaccination. Receptors were obtained from a man aged 18 to 29 who received the YFV17D yellow fever vaccine. Both conserved end residues are part of each CDR3. Each record gives: D gene, clone size, J gene, V gene, CDR3 DNA, CDR3 protein. The D gene is left open where the match is weak. Some rows mark clone size as missing; the rest say once, few, many or name a class of expanded clone.

d_call: NA; clone_size: many; j_call: TRBJ2-3; v_call: TRBV6-1; cdr3_nt: TGTGCCACCTCGCGGGGGCTCACAGATACGCAGTATTTT; cdr3_aa: CATSRGLTDTQYF
d_call: NA; clone_size: NA; j_call: TRBJ1-4; v_call: TRBV5-1; cdr3_nt: TGCGCCAGCAGCTTGACCGCAGGGGCTCCTAATGAAAAACTGTTTTTT; cdr3_aa: CASSLTAGAPNEKLFF
d_call: NA; clone_size: NA; j_call: TRBJ2-7; v_call: TRBV6-1; cdr3_nt: TGTGCCAGCAGTGGCGGGGACAGCGTCCAAAGAGAGCAGTACTTC; cdr3_aa: CASSGGDSVQREQYF
d_call: NA; clone_size: NA; j_call: TRBJ2-3; v_call: TRBV6-2/TRBV6-3; cdr3_nt: TGTGCCACTCTACGCACAGATACGCAGTATTTT; cdr3_aa: CATLRTDTQYF
d_call: NA; clone_size: few; j_call: TRBJ1-2; v_call: TRBV4-3; cdr3_nt: TGCGCCAGCAGCCAAGATAGTTTGGGGAACTATGGCTACACCTTC; cdr3_aa: CASSQDSLGNYGYTF
d_call: NA; clone_size: NA; j_call: TRBJ1-5; v_call: TRBV19; cdr3_nt: TGTGCCAGTAGTCCAACCGACAGGTCTGGCAATCAGCCCCAGCATTTT; cdr3_aa: CASSPTDRSGNQPQHF
d_call: NA; clone_size: few; j_call: TRBJ2-7; v_call: TRBV5-8; cdr3_nt: TGTGCCAGCAGCTTGGGGGACACTTACTCCTACGAGCAGTACTTC; cdr3_aa: CASSLGDTYSYEQYF
d_call: NA; clone_size: NA; j_call: TRBJ1-6; v_call: TRBV10-3; cdr3_nt: TGTGCCATCAGTGGGGGGGGCGTTACGATTAAGTCACCCCTCCACTTT; cdr3_aa: CAISGGGVTIKSPLHF
d_call: NA; clone_size: many; j_call: TRBJ1-6; v_call: TRBV20-1; cdr3_nt: TGCAGTGCTAGAGATAACAATTCACCCCTCCACTTT; cdr3_aa: CSARDNNSPLHF
d_call: NA; clone_size: NA; j_call: TRBJ1-4; v_call: TRBV2; cdr3_nt: TGTGCCAGCAGGAGGGGGGAAAGAGAAAAACTGTTTTTT; cdr3_aa: CASRRGEREKLFF
d_call: NA; clone_size: NA; j_call: TRBJ2-2; v_call: TRBV18; cdr3_nt: TGTGCCAGCTCACCACCGTCCGGGGATCTAACCGGGGAGCTGTTTTTT; cdr3_aa: CASSPPSGDLTGELFF
d_call: NA; clone_size: NA; j_call: TRBJ2-1; v_call: TRBV7-2; cdr3_nt: TGTGCCACCCAAGAAGGGGGACTACCCCACAATGAGCAGTTCTTC; cdr3_aa: CATQEGGLPHNEQFF
d_call: NA; clone_size: NA; j_call: TRBJ2-2; v_call: TRBV6-5; cdr3_nt: TGTGCCAGCAGTTACTGGGACCCTCATAACGGGGAGCTGTTTTTT; cdr3_aa: CASSYWDPHNGELFF
d_call: TRBD1; clone_size: many; j_call: TRBJ2-4; v_call: TRBV11-1; cdr3_nt: TGTGCCAGCAGCTCCTCACAGGGGGCGAAAAACATTCAGTACTTC; cdr3_aa: CASSSSQGAKNIQYF
d_call: NA; clone_size: many; j_call: TRBJ2-2; v_call: TRBV7-2; cdr3_nt: TGTGCCAGCAGCTTGGCAGGGGGGGAGCTGTTTTTT; cdr3_aa: CASSLAGGELFF
d_call: NA; clone_size: NA; j_call: TRBJ1-4; v_call: TRBV5-4; cdr3_nt: TGTGCCAGCAGCTTGGTCGGGGAGGAAAAACTGTTTTTT; cdr3_aa: CASSLVGEEKLFF
d_call: NA; clone_size: NA; j_call: TRBJ1-4; v_call: TRBV7-9; cdr3_nt: TGTGCCAGCAGCTTAGTCCCTAATGAAAAACTGTTTTTT; cdr3_aa: CASSLVPNEKLFF
d_call: NA; clone_size: NA; j_call: TRBJ1-5; v_call: TRBV7-3; cdr3_nt: TGTGCCAGCAGCTTAACCAGTTTTGGGTCGGTTCATCAGCCCCAGCATTTT; cdr3_aa: CASSLTSFGSVHQPQHF
d_call: NA; clone_size: few; j_call: TRBJ1-5; v_call: TRBV12-3/TRBV12-4; cdr3_nt: TGTGCCAGCAGTTTCGGGACTTATCAGCCCCAGCATTTT; cdr3_aa: CASSFGTYQPQHF
d_call: NA; clone_size: NA; j_call: TRBJ2-3; v_call: TRBV29-1; cdr3_nt: TGCAGCGTTGAAAAATCAGAGGATACGCAGTATTTT; cdr3_aa: CSVEKSEDTQYF
d_call: TRBD2; clone_size: many; j_call: TRBJ2-2; v_call: TRBV20-1; cdr3_nt: TGCAAACACCGACTAGCGGGAAACACCGGGGAGCTGTTTTTT; cdr3_aa: CKHRLAGNTGELFF
d_call: NA; clone_size: NA; j_call: TRBJ2-2; v_call: TRBV9; cdr3_nt: TGTGCCAGCAGGGTTACGAACACCGGGGAGCTGTTTTTT; cdr3_aa: CASRVTNTGELFF
d_call: NA; clone_size: few; j_call: TRBJ2-3; v_call: TRBV2; cdr3_nt: TGTGCCAGCAACGGGGTTTTCACAGATACGCAGTATTTT; cdr3_aa: CASNGVFTDTQYF
d_call: NA; clone_size: few; j_call: TRBJ2-1; v_call: TRBV7-9; cdr3_nt: TGTGCCAGCAGCCCCATCCCGGGCGAGGGTGAGCAGTTCTTC; cdr3_aa: CASSPIPGEGEQFF
d_call: NA; clone_size: NA; j_call: TRBJ2-1; v_call: TRBV20-1; cdr3_nt: TGCAGTGCTAGAGTGGGGGCGGGGACCAAGCAGTTCTTC; cdr3_aa: CSARVGAGTKQFF
d_call: NA; clone_size: many; j_call: TRBJ2-6; v_call: TRBV5-6; cdr3_nt: TGTGCCAGCAGCTTGGCCTTGGGTGAGTCATATGGGGCCAACGTCCTGACTTTC; cdr3_aa: CASSLALGESYGANVLTF
d_call: NA; clone_size: many; j_call: TRBJ2-7; v_call: TRBV29-1; cdr3_nt: TGCAGCGTTGAAGATGAAGGCTACGAGCAGTACTTC; cdr3_aa: CSVEDEGYEQYF
d_call: NA; clone_size: few; j_call: TRBJ1-5; v_call: TRBV12-3/TRBV12-4; cdr3_nt: TGTGCCAGCAGTTTGACACTAGGGGGTCAGCCCCAGCATTTT; cdr3_aa: CASSLTLGGQPQHF
d_call: NA; clone_size: NA; j_call: TRBJ2-3; v_call: TRBV7-2; cdr3_nt: TGTGCCAGCAGCTTAGCGGCTGGTAATCCCGATACGCAGTATTTT; cdr3_aa: CASSLAAGNPDTQYF
d_call: TRBD2; clone_size: few; j_call: TRBJ2-3; v_call: TRBV7-2; cdr3_nt: TGTGCCAGCAGCTTAGGCTCTAGCGGGTTCACAGATACGCAGTATTTT; cdr3_aa: CASSLGSSGFTDTQYF
d_call: TRBD2; clone_size: many; j_call: TRBJ2-4; v_call: TRBV27; cdr3_nt: TGTGCCAGCAGTAAACTAGCGGGGGGCATAATAGCCAAAAACATTCAGTACTTC; cdr3_aa: CASSKLAGGIIAKNIQYF
d_call: TRBD1; clone_size: NA; j_call: TRBJ1-2; v_call: TRBV7-9; cdr3_nt: TGTGCCAGCAGCCCGCGCGCTACAGGGGGAACCGGCTACACCTTC; cdr3_aa: CASSPRATGGTGYTF
d_call: NA; clone_size: few; j_call: TRBJ2-5; v_call: TRBV20-1; cdr3_nt: TGCAGTGCTAGACTGGACAGATATGGGACCCAGTACTTC; cdr3_aa: CSARLDRYGTQYF
d_call: NA; clone_size: many; j_call: TRBJ2-2; v_call: TRBV5-1; cdr3_nt: TGCGCCAGCAGCTTGGCCCAAACGAACACCGGGGAGCTGTTTTTT; cdr3_aa: CASSLAQTNTGELFF
d_call: NA; clone_size: NA; j_call: TRBJ1-3; v_call: TRBV10-2; cdr3_nt: TGCGCCAGCAACTACGAACACGGACAAGGGGGCACCATATATTTT; cdr3_aa: CASNYEHGQGGTIYF
d_call: NA; clone_size: NA; j_call: TRBJ2-5; v_call: TRBV4-1; cdr3_nt: TGCGCCAGCAGCCAAGGGTCGGGGGCTGGAGAGACCCAGTACTTC; cdr3_aa: CASSQGSGAGETQYF
d_call: NA; clone_size: NA; j_call: TRBJ2-2; v_call: TRBV5-6; cdr3_nt: TGTGCCAGCAGCTTACAACAGCCCGGGGAGCTGTTTTTT; cdr3_aa: CASSLQQPGELFF
d_call: TRBD1; clone_size: few; j_call: TRBJ1-3; v_call: TRBV10-3; cdr3_nt: TGTGCCATCAGGGGGGACAGGTTCTCTGGAAACACCATATATTTT; cdr3_aa: CAIRGDRFSGNTIYF
d_call: NA; clone_size: few; j_call: TRBJ2-3; v_call: TRBV5-4; cdr3_nt: TGTGCCAGCAGCCCACCGGCGACAGGAGGAGATACGCAGTATTTT; cdr3_aa: CASSPPATGGDTQYF
d_call: TRBD1; clone_size: NA; j_call: TRBJ2-7; v_call: TRBV7-2; cdr3_nt: TGTGCCAGCAGCTTGTTGGGACAGGGATCCTACGAGCAGTACTTC; cdr3_aa: CASSLLGQGSYEQYF
d_call: NA; clone_size: NA; j_call: TRBJ2-1; v_call: TRBV19; cdr3_nt: TGTGCCAGTAGTATAACACAGGGCAGCTCCTACAATGAGCAGTTCTTC; cdr3_aa: CASSITQGSSYNEQFF
d_call: NA; clone_size: NA; j_call: TRBJ2-3; v_call: TRBV7-2; cdr3_nt: TGTGCCAGCAGCGCGACGAGCGGGCGCACAGATACGCAGTATTTT; cdr3_aa: CASSATSGRTDTQYF
d_call: NA; clone_size: many; j_call: TRBJ2-3; v_call: TRBV5-1; cdr3_nt: TGCGCCAGCAGCTTAGGAGGCAACACAGATACGCAGTATTTT; cdr3_aa: CASSLGGNTDTQYF
d_call: NA; clone_size: NA; j_call: TRBJ1-6; v_call: TRBV6-1; cdr3_nt: TGTGCCAGCAGTGAAGCGCCCAGTTTTAATTCACCCCTCCACTTT; cdr3_aa: CASSEAPSFNSPLHF
d_call: NA; clone_size: NA; j_call: TRBJ1-6; v_call: TRBV7-9; cdr3_nt: TGTGCCAGCAGCTTAGGGTCGCTTCTTGATTCACCCCTCCACTTT; cdr3_aa: CASSLGSLLDSPLHF
d_call: NA; clone_size: few; j_call: TRBJ2-3; v_call: TRBV15; cdr3_nt: TGTGCCACCAGCAGAGAGGTAATCGGAACGGCAGATACGCAGTATTTT; cdr3_aa: CATSREVIGTADTQYF